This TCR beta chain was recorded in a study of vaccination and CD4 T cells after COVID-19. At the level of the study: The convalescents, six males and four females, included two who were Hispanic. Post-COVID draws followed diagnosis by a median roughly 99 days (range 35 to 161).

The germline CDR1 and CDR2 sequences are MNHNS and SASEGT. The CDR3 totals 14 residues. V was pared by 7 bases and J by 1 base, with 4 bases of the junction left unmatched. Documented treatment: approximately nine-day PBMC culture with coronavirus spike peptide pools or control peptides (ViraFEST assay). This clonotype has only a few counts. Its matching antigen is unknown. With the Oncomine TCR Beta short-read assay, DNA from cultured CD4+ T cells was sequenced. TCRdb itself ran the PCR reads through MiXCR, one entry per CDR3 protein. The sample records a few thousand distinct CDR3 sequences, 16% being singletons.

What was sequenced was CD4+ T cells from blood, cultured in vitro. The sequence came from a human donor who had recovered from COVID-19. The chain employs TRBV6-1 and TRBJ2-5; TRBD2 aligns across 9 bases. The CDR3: CASTSGGIQETQYF. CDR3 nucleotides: TGTGCCAGCACAAGCGGGGGGATCCAAGAGACCCAGTACTTC.